The 23 T cell receptor beta chains listed next were all sequenced from one sample in a study of cytomegalovirus exposure and HLA in healthy donors. PCR employed 60 Vbeta and 13 Jbeta primers. Repertoires were generated with immunoSEQ multiplex PCR, while TCRdb's copy carries only in-frame clones and drops some. The repertoire holds under 150,000 clones, with approximately 83% as singletons. The sample taken for sequencing was PBMCs. The receptors derive from a male donor in good health and CMV-seronegative.

This clone was detected only once. The V and J genes are TRBV27 and TRBJ1-5, with D unclear. Trimming cost V 2 bases and J 7 bases, with 15 bases left between them. CDR3 length equals 15 residues. Germline V gene lookup returns CDR1 MNHEY and CDR2 SMNVEV (reference sequence). DNA of the CDR3: TGTGCCAGCAGTTTAAGCGGCGGGTTCAGCCAGCCCCAGCATTTT. It codes for CASSLSGGFSQPQHF.

Worth noting for this clone: The sample has other DNA sequences that encode this CDR3 too. The J gene is TRBJ2-7, the V gene TRBV30, with D possibly matching TRBD1 (6 bases). The V gene lost 3 bases and the J gene lost 0 bases, with 6 bases spanning the gap. This CDR3 contains 12 residues. Germline values: CDR1 GTSNPN, CDR2 SVGIG (reference sequence). In DNA, the CDR3 is TGTGCCTGGAGGGACAGCTCCTACGAGCAGTACTTC. Translation gives CAWRDSSYEQYF.

This chain uses TRBV10-2 with TRBJ1-2, with D uncertain. The length of the CDR3 is 13 residues. The ends were cut back, 3 bases at V and 0 bases at J, with 5 bases in the middle. Germline CDR1 reads WSHSY; CDR2 reads SAAADI. The CDR3 DNA follows: TGCGCCAGCAGTGACCCAGCTAACTATGGCTACACCTTC. Protein sequence: CASSDPANYGYTF.

The V call is TRBV4-1, the J call TRBJ2-1, with D perhaps matching TRBD2 (6 bases). Trimming shortened V by 1 base and J by 4 bases, and 11 bases separated the two germline ends. The CDR3 is made up of 15 amino acids. Germline V CDR1 and CDR2: MGHRA, YSYEKL. DNA for the CDR3: TGCGCCAGCAGCCAAGGGTGGGGGGAGTACAATGAGCAGTTCTTC. Its translation: CASSQGWGEYNEQFF.

V gene TRBV25-1 combines with J gene TRBJ2-1; D may be TRBD2 (6 bases). The germline CDR1 and CDR2 sequences are MGHDK and SYGVNS. V was pared by 6 bases and J by 8 bases, with 17 bases between. The CDR3 length is 14 residues. The CDR3 protein is CASSLGEEEHEQFF. CDR3 bases: TGTGCCAGCAGCCTAGGGGAGGAGGAACATGAGCAGTTCTTC.

The chain employs TRBV21-1 and TRBJ1-5; the D call of TRBD1 is as the table states it, not checked on the DNA. TRBV21-1 is flagged as a pseudogene. The CDR3 covers 16 residues. CDR3: CASTSGTGTSRQPQHF. CDR3 coding DNA: TGTGCCAGCACGTCCGGGACAGGGACCTCTCGACAGCCCCAGCATTTT.

The chain combines TRBV7-2 with TRBJ1-2; 7 bases line up with TRBD1. From germline, CDR1 is SGHTA and CDR2 FQGNSA. J lost 1 base, V lost 3 bases, and 5 bases had no gene match. The CDR3 extends over 15 amino acids. CDR3 coding DNA: TGTGCCAGCAGCTTGTCCGGGACAGATAACTATGGCTACACCTTC. Translated, it gives CASSLSGTDNYGYTF. The full variable domain, rest sourced from reference TRBV7-2 and TRBJ1-2, is GAGVSQSPSNKVTEKGKDVELRCDPISGHTALYWYRQSLGQGLEFLIYFQGNSAPDKSGLPSDRFSAERTGGSVSTLTIQRTQQEDSAVYLCASSLSGTDNYGYTFGSGTRLTVV.

The chain carries TRBV23-1 and TRBJ2-4; 7 bases match TRBD1. TRBV23-1 is designated an ORF whose function remains uncertain. The CDR3 sequence is 15 residues long. Losses at the gene ends were 6 bases for V and 5 bases for J; bases not matched to a gene: 10. For the CDR3, the DNA is TGCGCCAGCAGGGGACAGCGAAAACCCGAAAACATTCAGTACTTC. Residues: CASRGQRKPENIQYF.

The chain has TRBV4-1 and TRBJ2-5, with 7 nucleotides matching TRBD2. Matching the DNA end better, TRBJ2-7 makes the J call doubtful. Germline V CDR1 and CDR2: MGHRA, YSYEKL. This CDR3 is 16 amino acids long. The CDR3 reads CASSQDVLRERDEQYF. CDR3 in DNA: TGCGCCAGCAGCCAAGATGTACTGCGGGAGAGGGACGAGCAGTACTTC.

V is TRBV6-1 and J is TRBJ2-7; D is possibly TRBD2 (6 bases). Trimming removed 4 bases from V and 0 bases from J, with 10 bases in between. Germline assignment: CDR1 MNHNS and CDR2 SASEGT. The CDR3 runs to 14 residues. CDR3 sequence: CASSAGDDSYEQYF. In DNA form, the CDR3 reads TGTGCCAGCAGTGCGGGGGACGACTCCTACGAGCAGTACTTC.

The chain carries TRBV4-2 and TRBJ2-7; D possibly corresponds to TRBD2 (6 bases). The CDR3 has 14 residues. Germline V lookup: CDR1 LGHNA, CDR2 YNFKEQ. The V and J ends lost 4 bases and 3 bases respectively, with 13 bases between them. CDR3 loop: CASSPLSGRYEQYF. The CDR3 coding sequence is TGTGCCAGCAGCCCTCTGAGCGGGCGCTACGAGCAGTACTTC.

V and J are TRBV28 and TRBJ2-4; D is unclear. The CDR3 is 15 amino acids. CDR1 is MDHEN, CDR2 SYDVKM, per germline. The V and J ends lost 7 bases and 0 bases respectively, with 13 bases between them. The CDR3 protein is CASTSLGLAKNIQYF. The CDR3, as DNA: TGTGCCAGCACCTCTCTTGGGCTAGCCAAAAACATTCAGTACTTC.

This clone was seen once. The chain carries TRBV21-1 and TRBJ2-3; the D call of TRBD1 is as the table states it, not checked on the DNA. TRBV21-1 is flagged as a pseudogene. The CDR3 loop spans 16 amino acids. The CDR3 protein is CASSKVEGARRDTQYF. For the CDR3, the DNA is TGTGCCAGCAGCAAAGTGGAAGGGGCCCGAAGAGATACGCAGTATTTT.

This chain connects TRBV5-1 to TRBJ2-4, with D possibly matching TRBD1 (6 bases). CDR3 size: 16 residues. V gave up 2 bases and J gave up 4 bases, with 16 bases separating them. Germline lookup yields CDR1 SGHRS and CDR2 YFSETQ. The CDR3 spells CASSFSSWGTKNIQYF. CDR3 coding DNA: TGCGCCAGCAGCTTTTCTTCTTGGGGGACAAAAAACATTCAGTACTTC.

The chain is built from TRBV7-2 and TRBJ2-1; 9 nucleotides align to TRBD1. This CDR3 region has 16 residues. Trimming at V came to 2 bases and at J to 7 bases, leaving 9 bases not matched to a gene. Per germline, CDR1 SGHTA and CDR2 FQGNSA. The CDR3 sequence: CASSLPPGQGMNEQFF. CDR3 sequence (DNA): TGTGCCAGCAGCTTACCACCTGGACAGGGGATGAATGAGCAGTTCTTC.

This clone was seen just once. V gene TRBV30 combines with J gene TRBJ2-1, with TRBD1 matching 8 bases. V lost 5 bases and J lost 8; bases outside the gene matches: 8. This CDR3 is built from 13 residues. Germline CDR1 GTSNPN, CDR2 SVGIG (reference sequence). This CDR3 reads CAWATGAIDEQFF. The CDR3 nucleotides are TGTGCCTGGGCGACAGGGGCCATTGATGAGCAGTTCTTC.

This clone was seen a handful of times. The V and J genes are TRBV4-1 and TRBJ2-2, with 7 bases fitting TRBD2. Germline V gene sequence: CDR1 MGHRA, CDR2 YSYEKL. The trim removed 0 bases at V and 7 bases at J, leaving 17 bases unmatched. The CDR3 is 19 residues long. Written as DNA, the CDR3 is TGCGCCAGCAGCCAAGATATATTCTCCCGGACTAGATTTGTCGGGGAGCTGTTTTTT. As protein: CASSQDIFSRTRFVGELFF.

J is TRBJ2-5 and V is TRBV30, with 7 bases fitting TRBD2. This CDR3 spans 19 amino acids. The trim removed 2 bases at V and 5 bases at J, leaving 23 bases unmatched. CDR1 and CDR2 from the germline V gene are GTSNPN and SVGIG (reference sequence). The CDR3 here is CAWSKGTGLAGADLETQYF. CDR3 in DNA: TGTGCCTGGAGTAAGGGAACGGGGCTGGCGGGAGCTGACCTGGAGACCCAGTACTTC.

This chain uses TRBV4-1 with TRBJ2-2, with TRBD2 identical over 8 bases. CDR3 size: 17 residues. V was pared by 4 bases and J by 7 bases, with 14 bases of the junction left unmatched. CDR1 MGHRA and CDR2 YSYEKL come from the germline V gene. The CDR3 sequence is CASSLQTSASGGGELFF. CDR3 in DNA: TGCGCCAGCAGCCTGCAGACTAGCGCGTCGGGAGGCGGGGAGCTGTTTTTT.

The chain is built from TRBV7-8 and TRBJ2-2, with TRBD2 matching 14 bases. CDR1 is SGHVS, CDR2 FQNEAQ, per germline. V shed 6 bases, J shed 6 bases, and the junction held 3 bases outside the gene matches. The CDR3 is made up of 15 amino acids. The CDR3 region is CASSLGLAGAGELFF. The CDR3 DNA sequence: TGTGCCAGCAGTTTGGGACTAGCGGGAGCCGGGGAGCTGTTTTTT. Supplemented by reference TRBV7-8 and TRBJ2-2, the full variable domain reads GAGVSQSPRYKVAKRGQDVALRCDPISGHVSLFWYQQALGQGPEFLTYFQNEAQLDKSGLPSDRFFAERPEGSVSTLKIQRTQQEDSAVYLCASSLGLAGAGELFFGEGSRLTVL.

V usage is TRBV5-1 and J usage is TRBJ2-7; no definite D call. V lost 0 bases to trimming and J lost 0 bases, with 10 bases between them. CDR3 size: 15 residues. Germline CDR1 SGHRS, CDR2 YFSETQ. For the CDR3, the DNA is TGCGCCAGCAGCTTGGCCTGGAGAGCCTCCTACGAGCAGTACTTC. Its protein is CASSLAWRASYEQYF.

This sequence joins TRBV7-3 and TRBJ2-7, with D maybe TRBD2 (6 bases). The CDR3 has 15 residues. Trimming shortened V by 1 base and J by 2 bases, and 12 bases separated the two germline ends. CDR1 and CDR2 from the germline V gene are SGHTA and FQGTGA. The CDR3 region is CASSLNGAGPYEQYF. The CDR3 nucleotides are TGTGCCAGCAGCTTAAACGGGGCGGGACCCTACGAGCAGTACTTC.

This chain uses TRBV6-5 with TRBJ2-1, with 7 bases lining up with TRBD1. This CDR3 contains 14 residues. The germline CDR1 and CDR2 sequences are MNHEY and SVGAGI. Trimming removed 6 bases from V and 5 bases from J; junction bases left unmatched: 7. Here the CDR3 reads CASRSGQTNNEQFF. The DNA of the CDR3 is TGTGCCAGCAGGTCGGGACAGACGAACAATGAGCAGTTCTTC.